Sequencing of this T cell receptor beta chain was carried out in a study of T-cell memory formation after mild COVID-19. V was clipped by 0 bases and J by 0 bases, with 12 bases between them. This CDR3 region has 16 residues. Germline-derived CDR1 and CDR2 are DFQATT and SNEGSKA (reference sequence). TCRdb re-analysed the 5' RACE reads in MiXCR, keeping a single row per CDR3 protein. In the table there are approximately 88,000 distinct CDR3 sequences, around a quarter of which are singletons. The V call is TRBV20-1, the J call TRBJ1-5; unclear D gene. The specimen was PBMCs or a T cell subset sorted from them (not recorded which). This TCR was sampled from a man between 18 and 29 years old who had mild COVID-19 (a few samples of this study predate the infection). Cell type and time point are not known. CDR3 nucleotides: TGCAGTGCTAGAGATCTCGTGCAGGATAGCAATCAGCCCCAGCATTTT. Protein sequence: CSARDLVQDSNQPQHF.